This entry features one T cell receptor (beta chain) sequence. Treatment given: 15 to 20 received Ad26.COV2.S at low or high dose, single or two shots; about 5 received placebo; per-sample allocation not given. Sampling occurred on day 63 after the first vaccine or placebo injection. The source of the sample is a study of Ad26.COV2.S vaccination and SARS-CoV-2 variants. This table comes from immunoSEQ multiplex PCR, and its TCRdb copy is limited to in-frame clones, with some not included. The sample records 300,000 to 350,000 clones, roughly nine tenths being singletons. The sequences come from peripheral blood, collected in a trial of Ad26.COV2.S vaccine versus placebo. This TCR derives from a person between 18 and 60 years old who received the Ad26.COV2.S COVID-19 vaccine or a placebo.

The CDR3 here is CASSLRGTEQFF. Here the CDR3 DNA reads TGTGCCAGCAGCTTAAGGGGGACTGAGCAGTTCTTC. The chain combines TRBV7-3 with TRBJ2-1; D is perhaps TRBD1 or TRBD2 (5 bases each). Trimming shortened V by 1 base and J by 9 bases, and 7 bases separated the two germline ends. CDR1 is SGHTA and CDR2 is FQGTGA in the germline V gene. The CDR3 spans 12 residues.